This record looks at one T cell receptor (beta chain) sequence and its context. Its target is not known. This record belongs to a study of T-cell memory formation after mild COVID-19. Turning to the study itself: The TCR clusters were mostly specific to one donor.

The study's findings and limits: CD4+ contracting clones lay mainly in CM and EM, CD8+ ones in EMRA. Clones contracting across day 15 to 85 had a balanced CD4/CD8 profile; later expanding clones leaned CD4+.

cDNA libraries for TCR alpha and TCR beta, carrying sample barcodes and UMIs, came from 5'RACE with constant-segment primers. One entry per CDR3 protein results from TCRdb running MiXCR on the 5' RACE reads. The table lists 500,000 to 600,000 distinct CDR3 sequences, more than 15% of them singletons. Germline-derived CDR1 and CDR2 are DFQATT and SNEGSKA (reference sequence). V lost 3 bases and J 0 bases, leaving 12 bases between the germline ends. There are 15 residues in the CDR3. V gene TRBV20-1 combines with J gene TRBJ2-1; unclear D gene. The clonotype was recovered from an adult woman who had mild COVID-19 (a few samples of this study predate the infection). Cell type and time point are not known. Sequenced input: PBMCs or a T cell subset sorted from them (not recorded which). Here the CDR3 reads CSASLEERSYNEQFF. The CDR3 DNA reads as TGCAGTGCTAGTCTTGAGGAACGCTCCTACAATGAGCAGTTCTTC.